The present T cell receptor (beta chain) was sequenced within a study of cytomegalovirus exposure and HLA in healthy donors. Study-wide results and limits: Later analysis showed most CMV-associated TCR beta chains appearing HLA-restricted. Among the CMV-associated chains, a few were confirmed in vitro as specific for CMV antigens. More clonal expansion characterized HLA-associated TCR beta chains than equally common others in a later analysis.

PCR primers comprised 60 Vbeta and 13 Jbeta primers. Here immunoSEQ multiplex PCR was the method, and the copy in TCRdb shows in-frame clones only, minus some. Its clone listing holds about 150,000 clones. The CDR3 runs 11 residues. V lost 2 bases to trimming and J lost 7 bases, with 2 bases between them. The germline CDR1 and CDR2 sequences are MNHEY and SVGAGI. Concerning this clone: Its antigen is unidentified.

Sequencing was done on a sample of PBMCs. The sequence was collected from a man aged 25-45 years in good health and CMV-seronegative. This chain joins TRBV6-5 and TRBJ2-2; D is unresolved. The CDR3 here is CASSYLGELFF. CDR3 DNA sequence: TGTGCCAGCAGTTACCTCGGGGAGCTGTTTTTT.